This T cell receptor beta chain is from a study of blood T cell repertoires in COVID-19. V shed 6 bases, J shed 5 bases, and the junction held 9 bases outside the gene matches. The CDR3 sequence is 15 residues long. CDR1 and CDR2 (germline): LNHDA, SQIVND (reference sequence). This table comes from immunoSEQ multiplex PCR, and its TCRdb copy is limited to in-frame clones, with some not included. Found here are roughly 100,000 clones, approximately 91% of them singletons; the top ten hold approximately 5%. The sample taken for sequencing was peripheral blood. This TCR came from a human donor in a cohort sampled during active COVID-19. The rearrangement links TRBV19 to TRBJ2-2; 7 nucleotides align to TRBD1. The CDR3 coding sequence is TGTGCCAGTAGCCCGGACAGGAGAGGGACCGGGGAGCTGTTTTTT. Translating gives CASSPDRRGTGELFF.